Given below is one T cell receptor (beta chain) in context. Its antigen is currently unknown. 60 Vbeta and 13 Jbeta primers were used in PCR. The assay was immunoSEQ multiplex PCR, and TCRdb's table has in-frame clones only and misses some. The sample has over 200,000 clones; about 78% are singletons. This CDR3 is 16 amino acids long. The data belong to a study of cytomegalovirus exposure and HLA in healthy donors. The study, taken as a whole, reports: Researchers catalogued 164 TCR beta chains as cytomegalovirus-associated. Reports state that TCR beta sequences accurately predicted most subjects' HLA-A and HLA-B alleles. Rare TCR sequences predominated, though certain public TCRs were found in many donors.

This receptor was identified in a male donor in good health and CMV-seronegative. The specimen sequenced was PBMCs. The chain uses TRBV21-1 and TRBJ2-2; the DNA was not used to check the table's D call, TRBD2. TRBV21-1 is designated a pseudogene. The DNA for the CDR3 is TGTGCCAGCAGCTTACTACAAGACCCGAACACCGGGGAGCTGTTTTTT. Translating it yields CASSLLQDPNTGELFF.